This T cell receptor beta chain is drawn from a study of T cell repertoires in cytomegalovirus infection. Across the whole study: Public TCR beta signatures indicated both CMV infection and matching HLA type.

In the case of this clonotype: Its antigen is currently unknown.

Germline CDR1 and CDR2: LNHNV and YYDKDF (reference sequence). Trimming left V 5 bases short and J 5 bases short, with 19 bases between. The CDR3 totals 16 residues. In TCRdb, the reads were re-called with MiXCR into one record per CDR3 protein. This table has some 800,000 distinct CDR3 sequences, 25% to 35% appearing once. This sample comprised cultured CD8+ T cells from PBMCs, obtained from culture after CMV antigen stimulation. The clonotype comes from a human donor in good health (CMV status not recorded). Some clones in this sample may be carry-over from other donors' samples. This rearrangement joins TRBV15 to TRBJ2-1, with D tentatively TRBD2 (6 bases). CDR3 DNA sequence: TGTGCCACCAGCCCCAAGGCGGGACCTACCCACAATGAGCAGTTCTTC. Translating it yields CATSPKAGPTHNEQFF.